The source of this TCR beta chain is a study of T cells in Graves' hyperthyroidism and ophthalmopathy. V was clipped by 1 base and J by 4 bases, with 7 bases between them. Per germline, CDR1 MNHEY and CDR2 SVGEGT. This CDR3 is built from 13 residues. This clonotype has at least ten counts. The CDR3 regions of TCR beta were amplified from RNA transcripts. The study used the HTBI primer set for a first-round RT-PCR of the TCR CDR3. Via MiXCR, TCRdb re-called the multiplex PCR reads, giving one row per CDR3 protein. The sample lists some 690,000 distinct CDR3 sequences, about 18% seen once, with around a sixth in the top ten.

V usage is TRBV6-2 or TRBV6-3 and J usage is TRBJ1-1, with a weak D call TRBD1 (6 bases). This clonotype originated in a man in his fifties or sixties with Graves' hyperthyroidism. The sequencing input was blood. CDR3 DNA sequence: TGTGCCAGCAGTTACTGGGGGGCCACTGAAGCTTTCTTT. Its protein product is CASSYWGATEAFF.